These 14 T cell receptor beta chains were all obtained from the same sample, sequenced in a study of response to subunit inactivated influenza vaccine. TCRdb independently ran MiXCR on the RT-PCR reads; one entry per CDR3 protein. In the table there are 700,000 to 900,000 distinct CDR3 sequences, 20% to 25% of which are singletons. The source was PBMCs from blood, collected 4 to 6 days after vaccination. These receptors were collected from a middle-aged man who received an inactivated influenza vaccine.

This chain uses TRBV15 with TRBJ2-3, with D unresolved. CDR3 length: 14 amino acids. Trimming took off 8 bases at V and 1 base at J, with 13 bases between the two ends. Germline V CDR1 and CDR2: LNHNV, YYDKDF (reference sequence). CDR3 amino acids: CATGDAPGTDTQYF. The CDR3, as DNA: TGTGCCACCGGTGATGCCCCCGGCACAGATACGCAGTATTTT.

This clonotype occurred once. This chain connects TRBV11-2 to TRBJ2-5; tentative D call: TRBD2 (6 bases). V was shortened by 0 bases and J by 6 bases, with 11 bases between the two germline ends. Germline CDR1 and CDR2: SGHAT and FQNNGV. This CDR3 comprises 14 residues. The CDR3 loop reads CASSLDRRGKTQYF. Here the CDR3 DNA reads TGTGCCAGCAGCTTAGATCGGAGGGGAAAGACCCAGTACTTC.

V is TRBV20-1 and J is TRBJ2-4; D could derive from TRBD1 or TRBD2 (6 bases each). This CDR3 has 13 residues. V lost 6 bases and J lost 9, with 18 bases in between. CDR1 DFQATT and CDR2 SNEGSKA come from the germline V gene (reference sequence). The CDR3 region is CSASTGTGGIQYF. Written as DNA, the CDR3 is TGCAGTGCCAGTACAGGGACTGGGGGCATTCAGTACTTC.

This clonotype was observed a handful of times. The chain employs TRBV4-1 and TRBJ2-3, with D maybe TRBD2 (5 bases). The CDR3 contains 16 residues. V lost 1 base to trimming and J lost 1 base, with 12 bases between them. The germline V gene has CDR1 MGHRA and CDR2 YSYEKL. In nucleotides, the CDR3 is TGCGCCAGCAGCCAAGCTACGAGCGGTGGCACAGATACGCAGTATTTT. It encodes CASSQATSGGTDTQYF.

The chain links TRBV6-1 to TRBJ2-7; 11 nucleotides align to TRBD2. V lost 7 bases, J lost 1 base, and 3 bases stayed unmatched. CDR3 length: 14 residues. In germline, CDR1 is MNHNS, CDR2 SASEGT. CDR3 nucleotides: TGTGCCAGCAAAAGACTAGCGGGATCCTACGAGCAGTACTTC. Its translation is CASKRLAGSYEQYF.

This clonotype was observed a few times. The rearrangement links TRBV4-3 to TRBJ2-6, with 7 bases identical to TRBD1. Per germline, CDR1 LGHNA and CDR2 YSLEER. The CDR3 spans 17 residues. The trim removed 3 bases at V and 0 bases at J, leaving 5 bases unmatched. The CDR3 region has the DNA TGCGCCAGCAGCCAGAGAACAGGGGACTCTGGGGCCAACGTCCTGACTTTC. Its translation is CASSQRTGDSGANVLTF.

This clonotype showed up just a few times. The chain couples TRBV5-1 to TRBJ1-2; tentative D call: TRBD1 (6 bases). CDR3 length: 14 amino acids. V shed 0 bases and J shed 8 bases, with 14 bases lying between them. Germline values: CDR1 SGHRS, CDR2 YFSETQ. The CDR3 DNA reads TGCGCCAGCAGCTTGGCCCCAGGGGATTTAGGCTACACCTTC. It codes for CASSLAPGDLGYTF.

This chain joins TRBV20-1 and TRBJ2-2; the match to TRBD2 covers 10 bases. Germline V gene lookup returns CDR1 DFQATT and CDR2 SNEGSKA (reference sequence). The V and J ends lost 5 bases and 4 bases, in that order; junction bases with no gene match: 7. This CDR3 is 15 amino acids long. DNA of the CDR3: TGCAGTGCTCCAAGCGGGGGGGTAGGCACCGGGGAGCTGTTTTTT. Protein: CSAPSGGVGTGELFF.

The V gene is TRBV3-1, the J gene TRBJ2-6; D is unresolved. Germline V gives CDR1 LGHDT, CDR2 YNNKEL (reference sequence). Trimming removed 4 bases from V and 2 bases from J, with 15 bases in between. The length of the CDR3 is 17 residues. CDR3 nucleotides: TGTGCCAGCAGCCGAAAGGGCGGCAGAACTGGGGCCAACGTCCTGACTTTC. Protein product: CASSRKGGRTGANVLTF.

V and J are TRBV7-9 and TRBJ2-2, with D unclear. Germline CDR1 is SEHNR and CDR2 is FQNEAQ (reference sequence). V was trimmed by 1 base and J by 6 bases, leaving 12 bases between them. This CDR3 spans 15 amino acids. CDR3 in DNA: TGTGCCAGCAGCTTAGGTGCCAGGTCGTCCGGGGAGCTGTTTTTT. Translated: CASSLGARSSGELFF.

V usage is TRBV7-6 and J usage is TRBJ2-7; D is perhaps TRBD2 (6 bases). Looked up from germline, CDR1 is SGHVS and CDR2 is FNYEAQ. V lost 5 bases, J lost 3 bases, and 17 bases lay in between. This CDR3 comprises 15 residues. The CDR3 protein is CASSGGIAENYEQYF. CDR3 nucleotide sequence: TGTGCCAGCAGCGGGGGAATAGCGGAGAACTACGAGCAGTACTTC.

V is TRBV10-3 and J is TRBJ2-5; maybe TRBD2 (6 bases). The CDR3 extends over 13 amino acids. Trimming removed 6 bases from V and 1 base from J, with 9 bases in between. Looked up from germline, CDR1 is ENHRY and CDR2 is SYGVKD. CDR3: CAIRLAVQETQYF. The CDR3 DNA follows: TGTGCCATCAGATTAGCGGTCCAAGAGACCCAGTACTTC.

The rearrangement joins TRBV6-5 to TRBJ2-2; weak D call: TRBD1 (6 bases). The CDR3 length is 16 residues. With 2 bases removed from V and 0 bases from J, the gap between germline ends came to 10 bases. Per the germline V gene, CDR1 is MNHEY and CDR2 is SVGAGI. In nucleotides, the CDR3 is TGTGCCAGCAGTTACACCGGGACAACGAACACCGGGGAGCTGTTTTTT. This gives the protein CASSYTGTTNTGELFF.

CDR3 DNA sequence: TGTGCCAGCAGCTCCTCCCCAGAGAACACTGAAGCTTTCTTT. The encoded protein is CASSSSPENTEAFF. The chain employs TRBV9 and TRBJ1-1; D unclear. Looked up from germline, CDR1 is SGDLS and CDR2 is YYNGEE. Trimming cost V 4 bases and J 1 base, with 11 bases left between them. The CDR3 totals 14 residues. The full variable domain, completed using reference TRBV9 and TRBJ1-1, is DSGVTQTPKHLITATGQRVTLRCSPRSGDLSVYWYQQSLDQGLQFLIQYYNGEERAKGNILERFSAQQFPDLHSELNLSSLELGDSALYFCASSSSPENTEAFFGQGTRLTVV.